Listed here are 8 T cell receptor beta chains from one sample, sequenced in a study of radiotherapy plus CTLA-4 blockade in lung cancer. Using immunoSEQ multiplex PCR, the repertoire was profiled, and TCRdb retains in-frame clones only, with some absent. The table includes approximately 52,000 clones, roughly 80% detected once. This specimen consisted of peripheral blood, obtained from a patient treated with radiotherapy plus ipilimumab. The receptor set was obtained from a human donor with non-small cell lung cancer who had a complete response to radiotherapy plus ipilimumab.

J is TRBJ2-2 and V is TRBV9, with a tentative D call TRBD1 (5 bases). The CDR3 is 15 amino acids. V lost 4 bases and J 4 bases, leaving 14 bases between the germline ends. Germline-derived CDR1 and CDR2 are SGDLS and YYNGEE. The CDR3, as DNA: TGTGCCAGCAGCTCCCCGGACATGGGCACCGGGGAGCTGTTTTTT. Encoded protein: CASSSPDMGTGELFF.

The rearrangement uses TRBV13 and TRBJ2-5, with TRBD1 matching 7 bases. The V gene end was trimmed by 5 bases and the J gene end by 9 bases; junction bases not matched to a gene: 15. CDR3 size: 15 residues. Germline V gene data show CDR1 as PRHDT and CDR2 as FYEKMQ (reference sequence). CDR3 region: CASSNILRTGPSQYF. Here the CDR3 DNA reads TGTGCCAGCAGCAACATCCTAAGGACAGGTCCCTCCCAGTACTTC.

The genes are TRBV5-4 and TRBJ1-1, with 8 bases fitting TRBD1. After removal of 3 bases from V and 5 bases from J, the junction contained 15 bases not matched to a gene. Germline lookup yields CDR1 SGHNT and CDR2 YYREEE (reference sequence). The CDR3 consists of 17 residues. The CDR3 sequence is CASSSILGQAKGTEAFF. The CDR3 DNA follows: TGTGCCAGCAGCTCAATACTGGGACAGGCTAAGGGGACTGAAGCTTTCTTT.

The rearrangement joins TRBV15 to TRBJ2-7, with 7 bases lining up with TRBD2. The CDR3 is made up of 14 amino acids. Germline assignment: CDR1 LNHNV and CDR2 YYDKDF (reference sequence). Germline trimming cut 1 base from V and 2 bases from J; bases unmatched to any gene: 2. The CDR3 loop is CATSRVAGAYEQYF. The CDR3 DNA reads as TGTGCCACCAGCAGAGTTGCGGGGGCCTACGAGCAGTACTTC. The complete variable domain, with remaining parts taken from reference TRBV15 and TRBJ2-7, reads DAMVIQNPRYQVTQFGKPVTLSCSQTLNHNVMYWYQQKSSQAPKLLFHYYDKDFNNEADTPDNFQSRRPNTSFCFLDIRSPGLGDTAMYLCATSRVAGAYEQYFGPGTRLTVT.

The genes are TRBV29-1 and TRBJ2-3, with D unclear. Trimming removed 1 base from V and 7 bases from J, with 6 bases in between. Germline V gene data show CDR1 as SQVTM and CDR2 as ANQGSEA. CDR3 length: 11 amino acids. Here the CDR3 DNA reads TGCAGCGTTGAAGGTCTTAATACGCAGTATTTT. Protein sequence: CSVEGLNTQYF.

This clone occurred a few times. V is TRBV6-5 and J is TRBJ2-3; 8 nucleotides align to TRBD1. This CDR3 has 15 residues. With V trimmed by 2 bases and J by 3 bases, 4 bases remained unmatched. CDR1 and CDR2 from the germline V gene are MNHEY and SVGAGI. The CDR3 nucleotides are TGTGCCAGCAGTTACGGTGGACAGGGAACAGATACGCAGTATTTT. Translating it yields CASSYGGQGTDTQYF.

This chain links TRBV11-2 with TRBJ1-4; D possibly corresponds to TRBD1 (5 bases). With 4 bases removed from V and 5 bases from J, the gap between germline ends came to 14 bases. This CDR3 region has 15 residues. From germline, CDR1 is SGHAT and CDR2 FQNNGV. CDR3 loop: CASSSLGGRNEKLFF. The CDR3 DNA sequence: TGTGCCAGCAGCTCCCTCGGGGGGAGGAATGAAAAACTGTTTTTT.

V usage is TRBV18 and J usage is TRBJ2-2, with 9 bases identical to TRBD1. The CDR3 has 15 amino acids. The V and J ends lost 2 bases and 6 bases, in that order; junction bases with no gene match: 4. Germline CDR1 and CDR2: KGHSH and LQKENI. The CDR3: CASSPTGGLSGELFF. In nucleotides, the CDR3 is TGTGCCAGCTCACCAACAGGGGGCTTATCCGGGGAGCTGTTTTTT.